These T cell receptor beta chains were read from a single sample in a study of blood T cell repertoires in COVID-19. The method was immunoSEQ multiplex PCR; TCRdb's version includes in-frame clones alone and lacks a portion of them. This sample has about 91,000 clones; roughly nine tenths occur once, and the top ten carry about 5%. The source material was peripheral blood. These receptors all stem from a man aged 65 to 79 with acute or convalescent COVID-19. The CDR3 runs from the conserved cysteine through the conserved F or W. Each record gives: J gene, V gene, D gene, clone size, CDR3 DNA, CDR3 protein. D genes are given only for firm matches. Clone size is shown for a subset of rows, as once, few, many or a class of expanded clone.

j_gene: TRBJ1-2
v_gene: TRBV24-1
d_gene: .
abundance: .
CDR3nt: TGTGCCACCAGTGACTTAGACGGGGGATATGGCTACACCTTC
CDR3aa: CATSDLDGGYGYTF

j_gene: TRBJ2-1
v_gene: TRBV2
d_gene: TRBD1
abundance: .
CDR3nt: TGTGCCAGCAGTGAGGGGGACAGGGGAGATCGGGAATTCTTC
CDR3aa: CASSEGDRGDREFF

j_gene: TRBJ2-3
v_gene: TRBV5-1
d_gene: .
abundance: .
CDR3nt: TGCGCCAGCAGCCAGGGTGGCGGGGGCCGCAGTTATACGCAGTATTTT
CDR3aa: CASSQGGGGRSYTQYF

j_gene: TRBJ1-3
v_gene: TRBV7-9
d_gene: TRBD1
abundance: once
CDR3nt: TGTGCCAGCAGCTTAGAGACAGGGGGTTTTGTTCGTGGAAACACCATATATTTT
CDR3aa: CASSLETGGFVRGNTIYF

j_gene: TRBJ2-3
v_gene: TRBV5-4
d_gene: .
abundance: .
CDR3nt: TGTGCCAGCAGCTTGGACCAGGGGACCACAGATACGCAGTATTTT
CDR3aa: CASSLDQGTTDTQYF

j_gene: TRBJ1-1
v_gene: TRBV2
d_gene: .
abundance: .
CDR3nt: TGTGCCAGCAGTGAAGCGCCAGGGCTGAACACTGAAGCTTTCTTT
CDR3aa: CASSEAPGLNTEAFF

j_gene: TRBJ2-2
v_gene: TRBV9
d_gene: TRBD2
abundance: .
CDR3nt: TGTGCCAGCAGCGTAGGGGCTAGCGGGGCTACCGGGGAGCTGTTTTTT
CDR3aa: CASSVGASGATGELFF

j_gene: TRBJ1-1
v_gene: TRBV10-3
d_gene: .
abundance: once
CDR3nt: TGTGCCATCAGTGACAGGGGCCAATTGAACACTGAAGCTTTCTTT
CDR3aa: CAISDRGQLNTEAFF

j_gene: TRBJ1-2
v_gene: TRBV7-2
d_gene: .
abundance: .
CDR3nt: TGTGCCAGCAGCTTAGACAGGGACGGCTACACCTTC
CDR3aa: CASSLDRDGYTF

j_gene: TRBJ1-4
v_gene: TRBV7-2
d_gene: TRBD1
abundance: .
CDR3nt: TGTGCCAGCAGCTTAACAGGGGGAGGTGAAAAACTGTTTTTT
CDR3aa: CASSLTGGGEKLFF

j_gene: TRBJ1-6
v_gene: TRBV19
d_gene: .
abundance: .
CDR3nt: TGTGCCACCAAGCCGGATCGATGGGCCTTTTCGACACCCCTCCACTTT
CDR3aa: CATKPDRWAFSTPLHF

j_gene: TRBJ1-5
v_gene: TRBV28
d_gene: .
abundance: .
CDR3nt: TGTGCCAGCAGTTTATATAATAGCAATCAGCCCCAGCATTTT
CDR3aa: CASSLYNSNQPQHF

j_gene: TRBJ1-3
v_gene: TRBV2
d_gene: TRBD1
abundance: .
CDR3nt: TGTGCCAGCAGTGAAGCGGACGACAGGGTGGAGTATTTT
CDR3aa: CASSEADDRVEYF

j_gene: TRBJ1-2
v_gene: TRBV19
d_gene: .
abundance: .
CDR3nt: TGTGCCAGTAGTTCTCAGGTCTATGGCTACACCTTC
CDR3aa: CASSSQVYGYTF

j_gene: TRBJ1-3
v_gene: TRBV9
d_gene: .
abundance: .
CDR3nt: TGTGCCAGCAGCGTATCAACAGGCGGCGGAAACACCATATATTTT
CDR3aa: CASSVSTGGGNTIYF

j_gene: TRBJ2-7
v_gene: TRBV12-3/TRBV12-4
d_gene: .
abundance: .
CDR3nt: TGTGCCAGCAGTTTAGGGGGGGATCTCGAGCAGTACTTC
CDR3aa: CASSLGGDLEQYF

j_gene: TRBJ2-7
v_gene: TRBV9
d_gene: TRBD2
abundance: .
CDR3nt: TGTGCCAGCACCAAGGGAACTAGCGGGGGGGCTTCCTACGAGCAGTACTTC
CDR3aa: CASTKGTSGGASYEQYF

j_gene: TRBJ2-7
v_gene: TRBV6-5
d_gene: TRBD2
abundance: once
CDR3nt: TGTGCCAGCAGCGTAGCGGGGGCCCGTGAGCAGTACTTC
CDR3aa: CASSVAGAREQYF

j_gene: TRBJ1-1
v_gene: TRBV5-1
d_gene: TRBD1
abundance: .
CDR3nt: TGCGCCAGCAGCACGACGACAGGGGGCAATACTGAAGCTTTCTTT
CDR3aa: CASSTTTGGNTEAFF

j_gene: TRBJ2-3
v_gene: TRBV14
d_gene: TRBD2
abundance: .
CDR3nt: TGTGCCAGCAGCGCCCGGGGCGGGGGTAGCACAGATACGCAGTATTTT
CDR3aa: CASSARGGGSTDTQYF

j_gene: TRBJ1-1
v_gene: TRBV4-2
d_gene: .
abundance: .
CDR3nt: TGTGCCATAAGAAAGCAGGGCGTCGACACTGAAGCTTTCTTT
CDR3aa: CAIRKQGVDTEAFF

j_gene: TRBJ1-6
v_gene: TRBV9
d_gene: .
abundance: .
CDR3nt: TGTGCCAGCAGCGTAGGAGGCCTCGGGGGGGATAATTCACCCCTCCACTTT
CDR3aa: CASSVGGLGGDNSPLHF

j_gene: TRBJ2-1
v_gene: TRBV6-4
d_gene: TRBD1
abundance: few
CDR3nt: TGTGCCAGCAGTGACTCCCAGGGGGCAAGTAATGAGCAGTTCTTC
CDR3aa: CASSDSQGASNEQFF

j_gene: TRBJ2-5
v_gene: TRBV19
d_gene: .
abundance: .
CDR3nt: TGTGCCAGTAGTATTTGGAAGGGGGGGGAGACCCAGTACTTC
CDR3aa: CASSIWKGGETQYF

j_gene: TRBJ2-5
v_gene: TRBV5-1
d_gene: TRBD2
abundance: .
CDR3nt: TGCGCCAGCAGCATACCGGGACTAGCGGCACGGGGGACCCAGTACTTC
CDR3aa: CASSIPGLAARGTQYF

j_gene: TRBJ2-2
v_gene: TRBV5-1
d_gene: TRBD1
abundance: .
CDR3nt: TGCGCCAGCAGCTGGGACAGGCCCCAGGTGGCCGGGGAGCTGTTTTTT
CDR3aa: CASSWDRPQVAGELFF

j_gene: TRBJ1-1
v_gene: TRBV28
d_gene: TRBD1
abundance: once
CDR3nt: TGTGCCAGCAGACTGGGACAGAGAAACACTGAAGCTTTCTTT
CDR3aa: CASRLGQRNTEAFF

j_gene: TRBJ2-3
v_gene: TRBV19
d_gene: TRBD2
abundance: .
CDR3nt: TGTGCCAGTAGTATCCCCCCTGGACTAGCGGGGGAGCCGACCAAGGGAGATACGCAGTATTTT
CDR3aa: CASSIPPGLAGEPTKGDTQYF

j_gene: TRBJ2-5
v_gene: TRBV5-4
d_gene: TRBD2
abundance: .
CDR3nt: TGTGCCAGCAGCCAGGGACTAGCGGGGGCCACCCAAGAGACCCAGTACTTC
CDR3aa: CASSQGLAGATQETQYF

j_gene: TRBJ2-2
v_gene: TRBV9
d_gene: TRBD1
abundance: .
CDR3nt: TGTGCCAGCAGCGTAGGCCTCCGGGACAGGGGCAACACCGGGGAGCTGTTTTTT
CDR3aa: CASSVGLRDRGNTGELFF

j_gene: TRBJ2-1
v_gene: TRBV5-1
d_gene: .
abundance: .
CDR3nt: TGCGCCAGCAGCTTGGAGGGGGACATATACAATGAGCAGTTCTTC
CDR3aa: CASSLEGDIYNEQFF

j_gene: TRBJ1-4
v_gene: TRBV9
d_gene: .
abundance: .
CDR3nt: TGTGCCAGCAGCGTAGAGGGGTGGACTAATGAAAAACTGTTTTTT
CDR3aa: CASSVEGWTNEKLFF